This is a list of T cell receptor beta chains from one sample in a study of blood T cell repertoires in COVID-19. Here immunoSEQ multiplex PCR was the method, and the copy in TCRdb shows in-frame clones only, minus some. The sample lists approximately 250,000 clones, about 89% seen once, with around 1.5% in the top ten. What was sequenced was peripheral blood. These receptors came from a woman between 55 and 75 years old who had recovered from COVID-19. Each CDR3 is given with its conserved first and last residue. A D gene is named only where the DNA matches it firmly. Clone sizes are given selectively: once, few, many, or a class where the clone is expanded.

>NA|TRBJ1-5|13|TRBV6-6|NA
CASSYLENQPQHF
TGTGCCAGCAGTTATTTGGAGAATCAGCCCCAGCATTTT
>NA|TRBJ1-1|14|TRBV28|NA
CATNQGTPSTEAFF
TGTGCCACAAACCAGGGGACCCCGAGTACTGAAGCTTTCTTT
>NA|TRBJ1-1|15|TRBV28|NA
CASSFSTGKTTEAFF
TGTGCCAGCAGTTTCTCGACAGGTAAGACGACTGAAGCTTTCTTT
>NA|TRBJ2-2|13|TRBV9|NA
CASSVQNTGELFF
TGTGCCAGCAGCGTCCAGAACACCGGGGAGCTGTTTTTT
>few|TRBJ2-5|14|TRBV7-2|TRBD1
CASSLGPGGETQYF
TGTGCCAGCAGCCTAGGACCAGGGGGAGAGACCCAGTACTTC
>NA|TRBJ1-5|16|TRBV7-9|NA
CASSLVKGGSNQPQHF
TGTGCCAGCAGCTTAGTGAAGGGAGGGAGCAATCAGCCCCAGCATTTT
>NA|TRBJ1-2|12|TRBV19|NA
CASSTQSYGYTF
TGTGCCAGTAGTACCCAATCCTATGGCTACACCTTC
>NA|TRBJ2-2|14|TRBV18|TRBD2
CASSPGLADGELFF
TGTGCCAGCTCACCTGGACTAGCGGACGGGGAGCTGTTTTTT
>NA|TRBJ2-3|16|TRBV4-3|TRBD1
CASSPFEGQGTDTQYF
TGCGCCAGCAGCCCGTTCGAGGGACAGGGAACAGATACGCAGTATTTT
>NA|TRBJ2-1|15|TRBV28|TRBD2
CASIYSGGPYNEQFF
TGTGCCAGCATCTATAGCGGGGGACCGTACAATGAGCAGTTCTTC
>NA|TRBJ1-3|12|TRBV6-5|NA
CAASGSGNTIYF
TGTGCCGCTTCAGGTTCTGGAAACACCATATATTTT
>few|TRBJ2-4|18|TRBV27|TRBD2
CASSSPRTSGRAKNIQYF
TGTGCCAGCAGTTCACCGAGGACTAGCGGGCGAGCCAAAAACATTCAGTACTTC
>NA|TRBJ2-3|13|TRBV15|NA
CATSRDRGNTQYF
TGTGCCACCAGCAGAGATAGGGGAAATACGCAGTATTTT
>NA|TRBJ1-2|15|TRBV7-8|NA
CASSLNEVRGHGYTF
TGTGCCAGCAGCTTGAATGAGGTTAGAGGGCATGGCTACACCTTC
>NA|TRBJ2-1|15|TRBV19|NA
CASSISAGFGGEQFF
TGTGCCAGTAGTATATCAGCGGGTTTTGGGGGGGAGCAGTTCTTC
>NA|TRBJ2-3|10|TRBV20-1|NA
CSARANTQYF
TGCAGTGCGAGAGCAAATACGCAGTATTTT
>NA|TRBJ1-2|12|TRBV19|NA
CASTGTTGGYTF
TGTGCCAGTACCGGGACAACCGGTGGCTACACCTTC
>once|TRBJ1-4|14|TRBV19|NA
CASSRSQNNEKLFF
TGTGCCAGTAGTCGTTCACAAAATAATGAAAAACTGTTTTTT
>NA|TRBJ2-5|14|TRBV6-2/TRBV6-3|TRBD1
CASSYSHRGETQYF
TGTGCCAGCAGTTACAGTCACAGGGGGGAGACCCAGTACTTC
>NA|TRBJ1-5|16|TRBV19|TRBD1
CASSSDRVYFNQPQHF
TGTGCCAGTAGTTCGGACAGGGTTTACTTCAATCAGCCCCAGCATTTT
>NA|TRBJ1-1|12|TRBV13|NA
CASSPGNTEAFF
TGTGCCAGCAGCCCCGGGAACACTGAAGCTTTCTTT
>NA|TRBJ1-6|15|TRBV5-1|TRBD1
CASSVGQGAFSPLHF
TGCGCCAGCAGCGTGGGACAGGGGGCGTTTTCACCCCTCCACTTT
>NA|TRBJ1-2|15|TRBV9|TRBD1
CASSVGGTGEYGYTF
TGTGCCAGCAGCGTAGGCGGGACAGGGGAATATGGCTACACCTTC
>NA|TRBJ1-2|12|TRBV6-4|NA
CASSDNYYGYTF
TGTGCCAGCAGTGACAACTATTATGGCTACACCTTC
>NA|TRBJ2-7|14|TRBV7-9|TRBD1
CASKSGTDTYEQYF
TGTGCCAGCAAATCCGGGACAGACACCTACGAGCAGTACTTC
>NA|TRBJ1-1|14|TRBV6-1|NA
CASSEDPGDTEAFF
TGTGCCAGCAGTGAAGACCCCGGGGACACTGAAGCTTTCTTT
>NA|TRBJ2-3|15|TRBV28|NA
CASSRDTGWTDTQYF
TGTGCCAGCAGTAGGGACACGGGATGGACAGATACGCAGTATTTT
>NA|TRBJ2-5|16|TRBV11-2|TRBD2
CASSLVRGAPQETQYF
TGTGCCAGCAGCTTAGTGCGGGGGGCCCCCCAAGAGACCCAGTACTTC
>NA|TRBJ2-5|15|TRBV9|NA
CASSVDVSSEETQYF
TGTGCCAGCAGCGTAGACGTATCTAGTGAAGAGACCCAGTACTTC
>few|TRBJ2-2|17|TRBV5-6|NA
CASSFLPGSTNTGELFF
TGTGCCAGCAGCTTCCTCCCAGGGTCCACGAACACCGGGGAGCTGTTTTTT
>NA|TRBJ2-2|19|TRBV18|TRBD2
CASSPLPLAGGENTGELFF
TGTGCCAGCTCACCACTTCCTCTAGCGGGGGGCGAGAACACCGGGGAGCTGTTTTTT
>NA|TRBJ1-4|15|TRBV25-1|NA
CASSVWGRANEKLFF
TGTGCCAGCAGTGTATGGGGGCGGGCTAATGAAAAACTGTTTTTT
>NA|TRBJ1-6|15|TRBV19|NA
CASSILGTDNSPLHF
TGTGCCAGTAGTATATTGGGGACTGATAATTCACCCCTCCACTTT
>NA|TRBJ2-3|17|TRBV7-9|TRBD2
CASSAGLAGGHTDTQYF
TGTGCCAGCAGCGCGGGACTAGCGGGGGGGCACACAGATACGCAGTATTTT
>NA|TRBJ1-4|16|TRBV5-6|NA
CASSLGLALGDEKLFF
TGTGCCAGCAGCTTGGGATTGGCCCTAGGAGATGAAAAACTGTTTTTT
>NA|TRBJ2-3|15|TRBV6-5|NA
CASSAGSLVADTQYF
TGTGCCAGCAGCGCGGGATCCTTGGTAGCAGATACGCAGTATTTT
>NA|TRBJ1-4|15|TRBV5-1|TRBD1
CASSSEDRVNEKLFF
TGCGCCAGCAGCTCCGAAGACAGGGTAAATGAAAAACTGTTTTTT
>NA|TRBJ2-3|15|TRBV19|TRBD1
CASSTGTGASDTQYF
TGTGCCAGTAGCACCGGGACAGGGGCTTCAGATACGCAGTATTTT
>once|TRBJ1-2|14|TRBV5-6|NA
CASSLYRANYGYTF
TGTGCCAGCAGCTTGTACAGGGCGAACTATGGCTACACCTTC
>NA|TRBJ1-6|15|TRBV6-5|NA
CASRTGRTYNSPLHF
TGTGCCAGCAGGACAGGACGGACCTATAATTCACCCCTCCACTTT
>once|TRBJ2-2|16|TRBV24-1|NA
CATSDRANAGTRGAVF
TGTGCCACCAGTGACCGAGCAAACGCCGGCACCCGGGGAGCTGTTTTT
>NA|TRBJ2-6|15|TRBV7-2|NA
CASSPPYAGANVLTF
TGTGCCAGCAGCCCTCCCTACGCTGGGGCCAACGTCCTGACTTTC
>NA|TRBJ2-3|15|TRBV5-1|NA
CASIEGAASTDTQYF
TGCGCCAGCATTGAAGGCGCGGCTAGCACAGATACGCAGTATTTT
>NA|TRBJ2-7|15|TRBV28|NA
CASSPQGSVTYEQYF
TGTGCCAGCAGCCCTCAGGGGTCGGTCACCTACGAGCAGTACTTC
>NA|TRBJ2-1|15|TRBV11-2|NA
CASSSSEAAYNEQFF
TGTGCCAGCAGCTCCTCGGAGGCGGCCTACAATGAGCAGTTCTTC
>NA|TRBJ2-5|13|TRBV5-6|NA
CASSWGLEETQYF
TGTGCCAGCAGCTGGGGGCTGGAAGAGACCCAGTACTTC
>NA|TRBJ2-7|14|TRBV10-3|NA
CAISESVGVWEQYF
TGTGCCATCAGTGAGTCCGTAGGGGTCTGGGAGCAGTACTTC
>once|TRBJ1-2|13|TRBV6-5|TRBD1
CASSPLDRVGYTF
TGTGCCAGCAGTCCCCTCGACAGGGTCGGCTACACCTTC
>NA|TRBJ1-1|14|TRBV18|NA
CASSPGQMNTEAFF
TGTGCCAGCTCACCCGGACAGATGAACACTGAAGCTTTCTTT
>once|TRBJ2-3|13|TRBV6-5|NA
CASTVDYTDTQYF
TGTGCCAGCACCGTAGATTACACAGATACGCAGTATTTT
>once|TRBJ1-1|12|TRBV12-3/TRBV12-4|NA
CASSSRNTEAFF
TGTGCCAGCAGTTCCCGGAACACTGAAGCTTTCTTT
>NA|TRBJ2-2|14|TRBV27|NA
CASSLDTYTGELFF
TGTGCCAGCTCCTTGGACACATACACCGGGGAGCTGTTTTTT
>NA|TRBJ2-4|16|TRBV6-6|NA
CASSWHQQVPSGIQYF
TGTGCCAGCAGCTGGCATCAACAGGTTCCTTCGGGCATTCAGTACTTC